This T cell receptor beta chain was recovered during a study of CD8 T cells in Susac syndrome (dated by TCRdb to about 2019). For context, the study as a whole: Of the Susac syndrome patients who were sequenced, eight were in clinical remission while about six had clinically active disease. At blood withdrawal, Susac syndrome patients were therapy-naive, treated with corticosteroids (with IVIg additionally given to some), or treated with IVIg alone. Whether CD8+ T cell activation and differentiation in Susac syndrome was antigen driven was tested using repertoire sequencing. The study compared CD8+ T cell repertoire clonality among approximately twelve healthy donors, about 14 Susac syndrome patients and 15 or so multiple sclerosis patients.

Peripheral blood CD8+ and CD4+ T cells from healthy donors, Susac syndrome patients and multiple sclerosis patients were profiled by high-throughput TCR beta sequencing. The Susac syndrome patients fulfilled recently defined diagnostic criteria for either definite or probable disease. CD8+ TEMRA cells were enriched by FACS, while bulk CD8+ and CD4+ T cells were purified by magnetic negative isolation. Blood was collected in EDTA tubes and processed within 24 hours, with PBMCs isolated through density gradient centrifugation. PBMCs destined for TCR sequencing were cryopreserved in liquid nitrogen and later thawed in a 37 °C water bath. Purity of sorted or isolated CD4+, CD8+ and CD8+ TEMRA cells was at least 90%. Counted from cysteine to phenylalanine, this CDR3 has 14 amino acids. Here the CDR3 DNA is all that survives: 42 bases in frame from base 1. CDR1 and CDR2 (SGHRS, YFSETQ) derive from the germline V gene. Cut back by 1 base and 6 bases, the V and J ends lie 13 bases apart.

The paper as a whole reports these results and caveats: CD8+ repertoires in Susac syndrome showed clonal expansion, which was highest in CD8+ TEMRA cells and was greater in clinically active patients than in remitting patients. Around 16 and five Susac-specific public clones were found in the total CD8+ and CD8+ TEMRA repertoires, respectively. The study acknowledged that relatively few individuals were included in the TCR sequencing and HLA analysis.

RNA was extracted using the RNeasy kit, and about 0.45 to 1 microgram was reverse transcribed with random hexamers. The immunoSEQ multiplex PCR assay, which covers 54 Vbeta and 13 Jbeta segments, was used to amplify TCR beta CDR3 regions. PCR amplification bias was corrected using a synthetic template baseline for primer optimization and computational correction. The authors' analysis ran thus. Reads were annotated to V, D and J genes per IMGT and analyzed with immunoSEQ Analyzer, keeping only productive sequences. Clonality was calculated as one minus the Shannon entropy normalized by log2 of the number of productive unique sequences. For each patient and control, public and private clones were evaluated within the 100 most prevalent clones. Clones were defined as Susac-specific when absent from the healthy and MS cohorts, from over a thousand published viral clones and from other ImmuneACCESS disease sequences. TCRdb's own reprocessing of the public reads used fastp at Q25 and MiXCR and kept productive beta chains. Every distinct CDR3 protein forms one entry, paired with its most common genes and DNA. TCRdb's processing, not the authors', yielded these V and J calls. In all, the sample holds fewer than 85,000 distinct CDR3 sequences, and about 95% of those were seen once. Of the sample, under 0.5% is held by the ten largest clones.

About this clonotype: Its binding antigen is unknown. Base qualities are missing; no much larger clone stands one base away.

The sequence came from a human donor with Susac syndrome. The source material was CD8+ T cells from PBMCs. This chain is built from TRBV5-1 and TRBJ1-2; a weak D assignment points to TRBD1 (5 bases agree). The DNA sequence reads TGCGCCAGCAGCTTGTTTGGGGGACGAGATGGCTACACCTTC. This sequence encodes CASSLFGGRDGYTF.